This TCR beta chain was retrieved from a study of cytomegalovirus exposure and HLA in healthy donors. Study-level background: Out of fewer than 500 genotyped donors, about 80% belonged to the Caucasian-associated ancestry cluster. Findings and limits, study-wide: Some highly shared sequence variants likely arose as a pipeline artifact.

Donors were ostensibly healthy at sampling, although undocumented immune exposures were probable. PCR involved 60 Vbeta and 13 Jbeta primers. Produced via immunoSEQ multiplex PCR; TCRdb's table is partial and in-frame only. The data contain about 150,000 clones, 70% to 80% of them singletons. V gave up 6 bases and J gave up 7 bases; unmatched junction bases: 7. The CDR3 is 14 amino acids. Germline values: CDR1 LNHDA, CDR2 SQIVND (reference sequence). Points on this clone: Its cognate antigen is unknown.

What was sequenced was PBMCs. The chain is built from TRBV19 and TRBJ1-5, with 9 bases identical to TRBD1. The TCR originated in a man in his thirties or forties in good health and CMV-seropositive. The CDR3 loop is CASSTGGFGQPQHF. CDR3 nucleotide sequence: TGTGCCAGTAGCACAGGGGGCTTCGGGCAGCCCCAGCATTTT.